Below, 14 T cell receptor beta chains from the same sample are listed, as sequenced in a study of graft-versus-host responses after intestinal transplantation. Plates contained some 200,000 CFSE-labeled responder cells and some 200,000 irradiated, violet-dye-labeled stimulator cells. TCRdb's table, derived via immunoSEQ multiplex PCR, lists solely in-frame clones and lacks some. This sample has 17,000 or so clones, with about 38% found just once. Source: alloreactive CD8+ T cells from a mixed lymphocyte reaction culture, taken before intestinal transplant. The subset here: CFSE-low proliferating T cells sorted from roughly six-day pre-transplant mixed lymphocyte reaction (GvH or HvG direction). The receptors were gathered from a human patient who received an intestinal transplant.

The CDR3 here is CAWSTGTGHAEQYF. CDR3 bases: TGTGCCTGGAGTACCGGGACAGGACACGCAGAGCAGTACTTC. The V and J genes are TRBV30 and TRBJ2-7, with 8 bases matching TRBD1. Germline lookup yields CDR1 GTSNPN and CDR2 SVGIG (reference sequence). J was trimmed by 7 bases and V by 2 bases; bases with no gene match: 10. CDR3 length equals 14 residues.

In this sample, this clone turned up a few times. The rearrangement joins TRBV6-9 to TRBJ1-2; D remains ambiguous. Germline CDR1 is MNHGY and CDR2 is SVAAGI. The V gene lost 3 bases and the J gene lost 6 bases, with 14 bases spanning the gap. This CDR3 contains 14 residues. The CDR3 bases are TGTGCCAGCAGTTACCCCCGCCGGACCAATGGCTACACCTTC. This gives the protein CASSYPRRTNGYTF.

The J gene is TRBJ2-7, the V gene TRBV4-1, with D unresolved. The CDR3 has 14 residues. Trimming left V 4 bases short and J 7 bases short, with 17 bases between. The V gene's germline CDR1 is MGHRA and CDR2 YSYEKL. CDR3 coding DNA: TGCGCCAGCAGCCCCTTTTTGAAACCGCGGGAGCAGTACTTC. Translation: CASSPFLKPREQYF.

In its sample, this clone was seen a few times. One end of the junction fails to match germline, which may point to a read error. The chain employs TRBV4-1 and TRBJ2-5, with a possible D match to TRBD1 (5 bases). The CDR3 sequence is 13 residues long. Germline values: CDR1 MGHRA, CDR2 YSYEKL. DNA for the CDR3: TGTGCCAGCAGCCAAGGGGTTCTGTTGCCCCAGTACTTC. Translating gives CASSQGVLLPQYF.

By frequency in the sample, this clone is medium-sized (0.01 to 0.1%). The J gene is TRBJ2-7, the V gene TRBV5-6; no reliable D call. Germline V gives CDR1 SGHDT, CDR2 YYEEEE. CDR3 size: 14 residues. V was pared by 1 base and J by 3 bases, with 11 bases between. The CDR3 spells CASSLYASYYEQYF. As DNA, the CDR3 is TGTGCCAGCAGCTTGTATGCCAGTTACTACGAGCAGTACTTC.

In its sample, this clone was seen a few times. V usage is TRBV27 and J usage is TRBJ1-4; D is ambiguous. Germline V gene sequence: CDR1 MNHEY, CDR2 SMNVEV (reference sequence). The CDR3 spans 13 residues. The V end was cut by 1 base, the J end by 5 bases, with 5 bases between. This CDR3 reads CASSLYSNEKLFF. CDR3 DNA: TGTGCCAGCAGTTTATACAGCAATGAAAAACTGTTTTTT. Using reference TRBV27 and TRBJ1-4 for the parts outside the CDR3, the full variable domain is EAQVTQNPRYLITVTGKKLTVTCSQNMNHEYMSWYRQDPGLGLRQIYYSMNVEVTDKGDVPEGYKVSRKEKRNFPLILESPSPNQTSLYFCASSLYSNEKLFFGSGTQLSVL.

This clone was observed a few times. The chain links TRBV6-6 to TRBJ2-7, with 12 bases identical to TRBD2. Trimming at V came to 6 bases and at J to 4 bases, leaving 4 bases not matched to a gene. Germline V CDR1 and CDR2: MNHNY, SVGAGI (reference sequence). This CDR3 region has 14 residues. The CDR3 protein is CASSQLAGGYEQYF. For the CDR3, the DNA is TGTGCCAGCAGCCAGCTAGCGGGAGGGTACGAGCAGTACTTC.

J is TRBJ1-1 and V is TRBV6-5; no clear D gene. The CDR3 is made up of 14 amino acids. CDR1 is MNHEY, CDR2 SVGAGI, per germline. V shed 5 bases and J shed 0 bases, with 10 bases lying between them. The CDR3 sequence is CASSHQWMNTEAFF. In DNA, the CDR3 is TGTGCCAGCAGTCACCAATGGATGAACACTGAAGCTTTCTTT.

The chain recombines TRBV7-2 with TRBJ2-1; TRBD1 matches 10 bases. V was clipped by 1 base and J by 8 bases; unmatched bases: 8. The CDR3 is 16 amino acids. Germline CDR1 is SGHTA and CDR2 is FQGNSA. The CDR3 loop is CASSLVWRQGADEQFF. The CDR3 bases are TGTGCCAGCAGCTTAGTTTGGAGACAGGGGGCCGATGAGCAGTTCTTC.

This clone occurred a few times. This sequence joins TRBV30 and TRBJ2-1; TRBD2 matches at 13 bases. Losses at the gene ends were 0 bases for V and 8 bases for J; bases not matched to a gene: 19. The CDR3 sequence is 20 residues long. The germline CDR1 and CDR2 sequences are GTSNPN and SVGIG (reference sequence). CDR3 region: CAWSVLLELAGGPRFDEQFF. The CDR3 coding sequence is TGTGCCTGGAGTGTACTTTTGGAACTAGCGGGAGGGCCGCGGTTCGATGAGCAGTTCTTC.

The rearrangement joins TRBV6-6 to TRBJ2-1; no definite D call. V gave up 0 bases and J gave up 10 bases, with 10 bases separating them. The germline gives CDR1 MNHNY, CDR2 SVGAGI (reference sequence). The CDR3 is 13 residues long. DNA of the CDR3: TGTGCCAGCAGTTACTCGTGGAGAAGGGAGCAGTTCTTC. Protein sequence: CASSYSWRREQFF.

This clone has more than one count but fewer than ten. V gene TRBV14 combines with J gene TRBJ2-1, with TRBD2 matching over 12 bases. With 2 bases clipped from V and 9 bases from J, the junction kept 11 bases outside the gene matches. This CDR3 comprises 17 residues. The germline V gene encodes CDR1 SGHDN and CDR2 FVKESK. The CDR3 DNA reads TGTGCCAGCAGCCAAAGACTAGCGGGAGCTAGGCTTGGTGAGCAGTTCTTC. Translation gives CASSQRLAGARLGEQFF.

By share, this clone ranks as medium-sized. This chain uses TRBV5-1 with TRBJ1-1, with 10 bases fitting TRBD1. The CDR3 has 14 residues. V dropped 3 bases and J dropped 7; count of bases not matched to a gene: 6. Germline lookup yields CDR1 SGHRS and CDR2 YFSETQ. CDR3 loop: CASSSGTGAFEAFF. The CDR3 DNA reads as TGCGCCAGCAGCTCCGGGACAGGGGCATTTGAAGCTTTCTTT.

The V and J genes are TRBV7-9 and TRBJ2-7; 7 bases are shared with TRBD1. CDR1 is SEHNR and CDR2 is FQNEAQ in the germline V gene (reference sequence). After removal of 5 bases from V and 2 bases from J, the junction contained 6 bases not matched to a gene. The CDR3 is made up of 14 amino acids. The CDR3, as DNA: TGTGCCAGCAGCCCCTCAGGGGGAGCCTACGAGCAGTACTTC. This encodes CASSPSGGAYEQYF.